This TCR beta chain stems from a study of blood T cells in healthy people across ages. Germline lookup yields CDR1 ENHRY and CDR2 SYGVKD. The CDR3 covers 14 residues. This clonotype turned up a few times. Its antigen is still unknown. Its ends do not fully match the called genes, so a read error is possible. It was with a sample-barcoded 5' primer and a J-beta primer mix that a second PCR of roughly 7 to 12 cycles was run. Each CDR3 protein is one row after TCRdb ran MiXCR on the 5' RACE reads. The repertoire includes around 280,000 distinct CDR3 sequences, roughly 29% of them detected once, and over 25% sits in the top ten. Peripheral blood samples of 9.5 to 10 milliliters were drawn from each donor. Isolated per sample were at least 6 million PBMCs. Findings and caveats of the study: Observed TCR beta diversity per million T cells went down as age went up. This fall followed a roughly linear course with age. A greater number of naive CD4+ cells and higher diversity distinguished long-lived donors from aged donors.

Sample: blood. The TCR originated in a woman in her 70s in good health. V and J are TRBV10-3 and TRBJ2-3, with unresolved D. CDR3 amino acids: CAVSPAGGTDTQYF. The CDR3 nucleotides are TGCGCCGTCTCCCCTGCCGGAGGCACAGATACGCAGTATTTT.